This TCR beta chain was documented in a study of CD8 T cells in ankylosing spondylitis. Study-wide findings and caveats: There was reportedly significant enrichment of clones that were disease-linked in matched ankylosing spondylitis synovial fluid. A TCR beta motif made of fewer than 10 highly homologous variants seemed typical of ankylosing spondylitis blood.

A quantitative 5'-RACE method, one with molecular barcodes, was used to make TCR beta libraries. MiXCR was run by TCRdb on the 5' RACE reads, yielding one entry per CDR3 protein. The table has more than 100,000 distinct CDR3 sequences, 10% to 12% seen once. This clonotype appeared many times. The antigen is unknown. V was trimmed by 5 bases and J by 0 bases, leaving 10 bases between them. The CDR3 loop spans 14 amino acids. The genes are TRBV12-3 or TRBV12-4 and TRBJ2-5; D perhaps matches TRBD1 (6 bases). The receptor's source is a female donor with ankylosing spondylitis or in good health (not recorded which). Sequenced sample: blood, either unsorted or a sorted T cell fraction (not recorded which). CDR3 amino acids: CASSQGHYQETQYF. The CDR3 DNA follows: TGTGCCAGCAGTCAGGGACATTACCAAGAGACCCAGTACTTC.